This T cell receptor beta chain is drawn from a study of blood T cell repertoires in COVID-19. Turning to the study itself: COVID-19 samples from acute and convalescent phases originated in the United States, Italy and Spain. Sources were T cells, B-cell-depleted T cells, or PBMCs; the material itself was cDNA or gDNA.

This clone was recorded a few times. Generated by immunoSEQ multiplex PCR, the TCRdb table keeps only in-frame clones and is missing some. The sample has some 300,000 clones; roughly nine tenths are singletons. Adults between roughly 18 and 90 years of age took part from some 25 US areas. Participants were placed into cohorts based on the clinical history they reported. The TCR comes from a woman in her forties or fifties who had been exposed to COVID-19. The sample was PBMCs or T cells enriched from blood (not recorded which).

As DNA, the CDR3 is TGCAGCCTCCAACCCAGCGGGGGACGCACAGATACGCAGTATTTT. Protein sequence: CSLQPSGGRTDTQYF. The J gene is TRBJ2-3, the V gene TRBV29-1, with 8 bases identical to TRBD2. This CDR3 has 15 residues. Germline V gene lookup returns CDR1 SQVTM and CDR2 ANQGSEA. V was pared by 8 bases and J by 1 base, with 11 bases of the junction left unmatched.